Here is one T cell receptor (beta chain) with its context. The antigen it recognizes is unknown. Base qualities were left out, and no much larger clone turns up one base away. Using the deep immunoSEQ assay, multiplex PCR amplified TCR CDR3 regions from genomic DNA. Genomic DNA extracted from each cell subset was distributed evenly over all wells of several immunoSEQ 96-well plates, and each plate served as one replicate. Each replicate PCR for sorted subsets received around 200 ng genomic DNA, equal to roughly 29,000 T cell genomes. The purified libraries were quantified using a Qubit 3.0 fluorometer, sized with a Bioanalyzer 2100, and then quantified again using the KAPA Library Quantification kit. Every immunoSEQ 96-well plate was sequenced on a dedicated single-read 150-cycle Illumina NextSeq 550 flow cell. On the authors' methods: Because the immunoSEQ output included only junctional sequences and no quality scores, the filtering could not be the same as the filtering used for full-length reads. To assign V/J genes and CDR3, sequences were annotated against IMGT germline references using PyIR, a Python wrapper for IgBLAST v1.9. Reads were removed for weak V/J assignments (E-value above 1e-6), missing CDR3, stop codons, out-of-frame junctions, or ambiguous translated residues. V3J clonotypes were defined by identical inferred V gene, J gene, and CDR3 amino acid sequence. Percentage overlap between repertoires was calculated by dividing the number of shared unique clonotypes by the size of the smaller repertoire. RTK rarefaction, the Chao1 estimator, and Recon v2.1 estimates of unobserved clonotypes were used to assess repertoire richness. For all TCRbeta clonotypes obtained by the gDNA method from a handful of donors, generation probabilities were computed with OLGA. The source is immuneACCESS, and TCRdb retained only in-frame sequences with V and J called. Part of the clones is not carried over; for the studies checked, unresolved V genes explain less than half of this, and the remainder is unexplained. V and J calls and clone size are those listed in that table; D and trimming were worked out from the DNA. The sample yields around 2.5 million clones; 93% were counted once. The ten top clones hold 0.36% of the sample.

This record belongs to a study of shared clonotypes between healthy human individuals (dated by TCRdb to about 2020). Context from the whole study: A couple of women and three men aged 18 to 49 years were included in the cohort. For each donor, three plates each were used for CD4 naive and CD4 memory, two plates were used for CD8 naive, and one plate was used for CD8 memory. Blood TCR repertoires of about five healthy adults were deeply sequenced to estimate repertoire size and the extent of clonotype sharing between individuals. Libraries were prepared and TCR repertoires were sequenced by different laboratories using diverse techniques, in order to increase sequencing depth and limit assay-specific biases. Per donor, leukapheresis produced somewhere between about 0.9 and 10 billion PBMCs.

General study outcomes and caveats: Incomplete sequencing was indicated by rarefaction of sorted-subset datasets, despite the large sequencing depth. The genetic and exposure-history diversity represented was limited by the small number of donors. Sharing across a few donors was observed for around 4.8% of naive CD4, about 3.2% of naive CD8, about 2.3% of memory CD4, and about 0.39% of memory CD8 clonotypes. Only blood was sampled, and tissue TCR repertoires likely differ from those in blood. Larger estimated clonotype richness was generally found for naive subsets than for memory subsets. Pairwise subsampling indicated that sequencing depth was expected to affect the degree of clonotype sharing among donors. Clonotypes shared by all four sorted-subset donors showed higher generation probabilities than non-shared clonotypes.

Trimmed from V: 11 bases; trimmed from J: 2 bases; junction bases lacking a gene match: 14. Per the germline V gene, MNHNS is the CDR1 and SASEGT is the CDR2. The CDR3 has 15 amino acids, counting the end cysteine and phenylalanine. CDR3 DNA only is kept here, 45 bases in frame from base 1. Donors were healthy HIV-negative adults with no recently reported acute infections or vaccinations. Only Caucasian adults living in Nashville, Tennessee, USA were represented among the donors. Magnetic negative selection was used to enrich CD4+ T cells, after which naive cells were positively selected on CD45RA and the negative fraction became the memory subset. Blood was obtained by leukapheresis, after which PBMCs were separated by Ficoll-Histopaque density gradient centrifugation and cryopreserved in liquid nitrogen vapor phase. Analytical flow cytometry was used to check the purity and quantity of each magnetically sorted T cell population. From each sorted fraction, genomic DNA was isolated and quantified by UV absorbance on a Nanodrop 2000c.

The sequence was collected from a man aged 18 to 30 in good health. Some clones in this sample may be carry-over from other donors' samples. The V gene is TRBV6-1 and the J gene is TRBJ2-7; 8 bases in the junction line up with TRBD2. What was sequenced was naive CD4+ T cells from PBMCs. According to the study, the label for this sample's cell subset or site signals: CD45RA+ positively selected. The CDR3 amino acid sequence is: CASSSGGQGAYEQYF. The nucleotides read TGTGCCTCCTCGTCGGGGGGGCAAGGGGCCTACGAGCAGTACTTC.